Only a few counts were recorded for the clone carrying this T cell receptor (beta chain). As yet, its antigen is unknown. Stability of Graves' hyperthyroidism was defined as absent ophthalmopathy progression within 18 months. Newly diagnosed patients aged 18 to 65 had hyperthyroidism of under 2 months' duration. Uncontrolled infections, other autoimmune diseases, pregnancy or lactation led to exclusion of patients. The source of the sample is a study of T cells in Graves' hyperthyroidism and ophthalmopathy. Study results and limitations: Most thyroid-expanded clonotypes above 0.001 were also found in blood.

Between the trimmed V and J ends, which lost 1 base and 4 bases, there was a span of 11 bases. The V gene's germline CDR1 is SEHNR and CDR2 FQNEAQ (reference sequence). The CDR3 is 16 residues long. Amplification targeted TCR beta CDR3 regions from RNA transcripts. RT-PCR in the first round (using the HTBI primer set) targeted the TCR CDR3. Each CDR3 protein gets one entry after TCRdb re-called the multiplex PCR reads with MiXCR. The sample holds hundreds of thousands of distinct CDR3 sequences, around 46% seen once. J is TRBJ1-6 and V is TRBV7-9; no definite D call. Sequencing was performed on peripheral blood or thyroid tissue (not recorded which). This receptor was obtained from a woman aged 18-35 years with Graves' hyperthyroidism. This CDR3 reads CASSLVRAEYNSPLHF. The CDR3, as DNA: TGTGCCAGCAGCTTAGTCCGAGCAGAGTATAATTCACCCCTCCACTTT.